The 24 T cell receptor beta chains below come from one sample, sequenced in a study of T-cell memory formation after mild COVID-19 (dated by TCRdb to about 2021). Library construction relied on 5' RACE. Data came from an Illumina NovaSeq 6000. TCRdb's own reprocessing of the public reads used fastp at Q25 and MiXCR and kept productive beta chains. CDR3 protein sequences are deduplicated, and each keeps its most common genes and DNA. This sample has some 100,000 distinct CDR3 sequences in its table, and approximately 10% of those were observed once. The ten largest make up roughly 40% of the sample. The material sequenced was PBMCs or a T cell subset sorted from them (not recorded which). These receptors originate from a man aged 18-30 years who had mild COVID-19 (a few samples of this study predate the infection). The sample titles of this study are shuffled in the database, so cell type and time point are left out; the donor was told from shared clones.

In its sample, this clonotype was seen a few times. The chain carries TRBV27 and TRBJ2-5; D unresolved. Germline CDR1 MNHEY, CDR2 SMNVEV (reference sequence). This CDR3 has 15 residues. Trimming shortened V by 3 bases and J by 5 bases, and 16 bases separated the two germline ends. In nucleotides, the CDR3 is TGTGCCAGCAGTTTTTTTTATGGGTTAGAGGAGACCCAGTACTTC. Residues: CASSFFYGLEETQYF.

This clonotype was seen a few times. The rearrangement uses TRBV12-3 or TRBV12-4 and TRBJ2-7; D is undetermined. V was cut by 3 bases and J by 4 bases, with 7 bases left in between. CDR3 size: 12 residues. The CDR3 spells CASSLAVYEQYF. The CDR3 bases are TGTGCCAGCAGTTTGGCAGTTTACGAGCAGTACTTC.

There are a few counts of this clonotype. The V gene is TRBV12-3 or TRBV12-4, the J gene TRBJ1-2, with no clear D. V was trimmed by 7 bases and J by 8 bases, leaving 11 bases between them. The CDR3 has 11 residues. CDR3 sequence reads: CASTTGWGYTF. In nucleotides, the CDR3 is TGTGCCAGCACGACCGGGTGGGGCTACACCTTC.

This clonotype was picked up a small number of times. The chain has TRBV7-9 and TRBJ2-1; TRBD1 agrees at 8 bases. J gave up 8 bases and V 4 bases, and 10 bases lay outside the gene matches. Germline-derived CDR1 and CDR2 are SEHNR and FQNEAQ (reference sequence). The CDR3 is 15 residues long. For the CDR3, the DNA is TGTGCCAGCAGCTCTTCGGGACAGGCTCTTCATGAGCAGTTCTTC. This gives the protein CASSSSGQALHEQFF.

This clonotype was observed at least ten times. The J gene is TRBJ1-1, the V gene TRBV20-1; a weak D match, TRBD1 (5 bases). The CDR3 consists of 14 residues. Germline loops: CDR1 DFQATT, CDR2 SNEGSKA (reference sequence). V was cut by 1 base and J by 2 bases, with 11 bases left in between. The CDR3 here is CSARALDRNTEAFF. The CDR3 region has the DNA TGCAGTGCTAGAGCCCTTGACAGAAACACTGAAGCTTTCTTT.

This clonotype was observed a handful of times. The V call is TRBV12-3 or TRBV12-4, the J call TRBJ2-3; D is undetermined. The CDR3 runs 14 residues. Trimming pared 6 bases from V and 2 bases from J, leaving 12 bases between. The CDR3: CASSFEPLTDTQYF. CDR3 bases: TGTGCCAGCAGCTTCGAACCACTCACAGATACGCAGTATTTT.

This clonotype was seen a handful of times. The chain is built from TRBV5-1 and TRBJ2-3, with a weak D call TRBD1 (6 bases). Germline V gives CDR1 SGHRS, CDR2 YFSETQ. V lost 4 bases and J lost 4, with 13 bases in between. The CDR3 loop spans 14 amino acids. This CDR3 is CASSTRGHPDTQYF. CDR3 nucleotide sequence: TGCGCCAGCAGCACCCGGGGACATCCAGATACGCAGTATTTT.

V usage is TRBV7-2 and J usage is TRBJ2-3; D is undetermined. The V end was cut by 4 bases, the J end by 4 bases, with 12 bases between. Germline values: CDR1 SGHTA, CDR2 FQGNSA. The CDR3 loop spans 14 amino acids. The CDR3 DNA follows: TGTGCCAGCAGCTACAAGGGTTTTGCAGATACGCAGTATTTT. Encoded protein: CASSYKGFADTQYF.

This chain links TRBV21-1 with TRBJ2-7; the tabulated D call, TRBD1, remains unverified against the DNA. TRBV21-1 is flagged as a pseudogene. The CDR3 sequence is 14 residues long. The CDR3 nucleotides are TGTGCCAGCAGCAGGGGCAGGGGGCGATACGAGCAGTACTTC. Its translation is CASSRGRGRYEQYF.

This chain connects TRBV7-9 to TRBJ1-6, with no clear D. Per germline, CDR1 SEHNR and CDR2 FQNEAQ (reference sequence). There are 12 residues in the CDR3. The V end lost 2 bases, the J end lost 8 bases, and 4 bases lay between the germline ends. The CDR3 reads CASSLMDSPLHF. The CDR3 DNA is TGTGCCAGCAGCTTAATGGATTCACCCCTCCACTTT.

This clonotype was recorded a few times. This chain connects TRBV11-2 to TRBJ2-7, with 8 bases that match TRBD1. This CDR3 spans 13 amino acids. The germline V gene encodes CDR1 SGHAT and CDR2 FQNNGV. Unmatched junction bases numbered 2, after V lost 5 bases and J lost 2 bases. As DNA, the CDR3 is TGTGCCAGCAGCAAACAGGGGGCCTACGAGCAGTACTTC. Translated, it gives CASSKQGAYEQYF. Based on the CDR3 plus reference TRBV11-2 and TRBJ2-7, the full variable domain is EAGVAQSPRYKIIEKRQSVAFWCNPISGHATLYWYQQILGQGPKLLIQFQNNGVVDDSQLPKDRFSAERLKGVDSTLKIQPAKLEDSAVYLCASSKQGAYEQYFGPGTRLTVT.

There are a few counts of this clonotype. The CDR3 is CASSLGGRKLFF. In nucleotides, the CDR3 is TGTGCCAGCAGCTTAGGGGGTAGAAAACTGTTTTTT. This chain connects TRBV7-2 to TRBJ1-4; D gene ambiguous. The V gene lost 1 base and the J gene lost 10 bases, with 7 bases spanning the gap. This CDR3 comprises 12 residues. Germline CDR1 is SGHTA and CDR2 is FQGNSA. Using reference TRBV7-2 and TRBJ1-4 for the parts outside the CDR3, the full variable domain is GAGVSQSPSNKVTEKGKDVELRCDPISGHTALYWYRQSLGQGLEFLIYFQGNSAPDKSGLPSDRFSAERTGGSVSTLTIQRTQQEDSAVYLCASSLGGRKLFFGSGTQLSVL.

This clonotype was detected once. The chain joins TRBV6-2 or TRBV6-3 to TRBJ2-6, with 7 bases fitting TRBD1. Trimming cost V 6 bases and J 0 bases; bases outside gene matches: 14. This CDR3 region has 19 residues. Germline loops: CDR1 MNHEY, CDR2 SVGEGT. This CDR3 reads CASSVEPTGYISGANVLTF. CDR3 coding DNA: TGTGCCAGCAGCGTAGAGCCGACAGGGTATATCTCTGGGGCCAACGTCCTGACTTTC.

This clonotype was seen only a few times. The V and J genes are TRBV15 and TRBJ1-5, with TRBD1 matching 9 bases. Trimming took 0 bases from V and 1 from J; bases not matched to a gene: 4. The CDR3 loop spans 17 amino acids. Per germline, CDR1 LNHNV and CDR2 YYDKDF (reference sequence). The CDR3 nucleotides read TGTGCCACCAGCAGAGACCTAGGACAGGGGAGCAATCAGCCCCAGCATTTT. Translating gives CATSRDLGQGSNQPQHF.

This sequence joins TRBV29-1 and TRBJ2-3; D call uncertain. The CDR3 is 16 amino acids. V lost 3 bases, J lost 4 bases, and 20 bases lay in between. CDR1 is SQVTM and CDR2 is ANQGSEA in the germline V gene. The CDR3 sequence: CSVDGSDLEVADTQYF. CDR3 DNA sequence: TGCAGCGTTGACGGGTCAGACCTAGAGGTCGCAGATACGCAGTATTTT.

The chain links TRBV6-5 to TRBJ2-7; D remains ambiguous. The CDR3 contains 13 residues. The germline CDR1 and CDR2 sequences are MNHEY and SVGAGI. The ends were cut back, 2 bases at V and 0 bases at J, with 5 bases in the middle. DNA of the CDR3: TGTGCCAGCAGTTACGGCGTCTCCTACGAGCAGTACTTC. Its protein product is CASSYGVSYEQYF.

This clonotype was detected a few times. V gene TRBV10-3 combines with J gene TRBJ2-7; 9 bases are a match to TRBD1. Germline loops: CDR1 ENHRY, CDR2 SYGVKD. V lost 11 bases to trimming and J lost 4 bases; unmatched junction nucleotides: 9. The CDR3 loop spans 13 amino acids. The CDR3 DNA reads TGTGCCGCGTCCGGGACAGGGCAATACGAGCAGTACTTC. This gives the protein CAASGTGQYEQYF.

The chain has TRBV9 and TRBJ2-7; 7 nucleotides agree with TRBD2. Per the germline V gene, CDR1 is SGDLS and CDR2 is YYNGEE. The CDR3 covers 15 residues. The V gene end was trimmed by 0 bases and the J gene end by 5 bases; junction bases not matched to a gene: 8. CDR3 coding DNA: TGTGCCAGCAGCGTAGTCTCGGGGGGAGTGAACGAGCAGTACGTC. Amino acid sequence: CASSVVSGGVNEQYV.

This clonotype has only a few counts. This chain joins TRBV7-9 and TRBJ2-7; D gene ambiguous. V shed 4 bases and J shed 6 bases, with 16 bases lying between them. The CDR3 extends over 14 amino acids. The germline CDR1 and CDR2 sequences are SEHNR and FQNEAQ (reference sequence). The CDR3 nucleotides are TGTGCCAGCAGCTCGCCTAACCAATACAGCGAGCAGTACTTC. Amino acid sequence: CASSSPNQYSEQYF.

This clonotype was detected only a few times. The chain links TRBV7-6 to TRBJ2-7; perhaps TRBD2 as D (7 bases). This CDR3 spans 11 amino acids. Germline CDR1 reads SGHVS; CDR2 reads FNYEAQ. V lost 11 bases and J lost 6, with 14 bases in between. CDR3 protein: CASLGGGEQYF. CDR3 nucleotides: TGTGCCTCCCTGGGAGGGGGCGAGCAGTACTTC.

This clonotype has a handful of counts. In DNA form, the CDR3 reads TGTGCCAGTAGTTCGTTGCAGTCCGGCTACACCTTC. Protein sequence: CASSSLQSGYTF. The J gene is TRBJ1-2, the V gene TRBV19, with D unclear. The CDR3 runs to 12 residues. V lost 5 bases and J 8 bases, leaving 12 bases between the germline ends. Germline V gene sequence: CDR1 LNHDA, CDR2 SQIVND (reference sequence).

This clonotype was seen a few times. The V and J genes are TRBV12-3 or TRBV12-4 and TRBJ2-5, with 7 bases identical to TRBD1. The V segment lost 3 bases and the J segment 5 bases; nucleotides outside the gene matches: 9. This CDR3 has 15 amino acids. The CDR3 here is CASSFGHRGLETQYF. For the CDR3, the DNA is TGTGCCAGCAGTTTCGGACACAGGGGCTTGGAGACCCAGTACTTC.

This clonotype was detected a few times. The chain carries TRBV6-5 and TRBJ2-3; tentatively, D is TRBD2 (6 bases). The CDR3 contains 15 residues. Germline values: CDR1 MNHEY, CDR2 SVGAGI. V was pared by 1 base and J by 6 bases, with 14 bases between. The CDR3 loop is CASSYFGRAGDTQYF. CDR3 sequence (DNA): TGTGCCAGCAGTTACTTCGGCCGAGCGGGCGATACGCAGTATTTT.

In regard to this clonotype: At one end the junction does not follow the germline gene, possibly because of a read error. The rearrangement uses TRBV9 and TRBJ2-2; D is possibly TRBD2 (6 bases). The CDR3 runs to 13 residues. Germline CDR1 reads SGDLS; CDR2 reads YYNGEE. CDR3 DNA sequence: TGTGCCAGCAGCGGGGCTGACACCGGGGGGCTGTTTTTT. This codes for CASSGADTGGLFF.